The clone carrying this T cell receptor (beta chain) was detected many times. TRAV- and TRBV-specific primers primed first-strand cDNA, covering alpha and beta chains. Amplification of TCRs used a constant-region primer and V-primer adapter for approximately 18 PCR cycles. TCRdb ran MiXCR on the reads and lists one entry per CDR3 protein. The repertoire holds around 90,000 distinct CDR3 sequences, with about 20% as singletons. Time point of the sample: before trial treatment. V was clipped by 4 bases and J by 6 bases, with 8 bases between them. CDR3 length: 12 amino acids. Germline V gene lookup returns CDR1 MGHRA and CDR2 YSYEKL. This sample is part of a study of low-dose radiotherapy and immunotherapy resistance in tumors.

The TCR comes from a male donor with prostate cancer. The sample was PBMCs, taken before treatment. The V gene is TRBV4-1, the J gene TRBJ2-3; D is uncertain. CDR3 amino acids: CASSPQTDTQYF. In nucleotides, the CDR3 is TGCGCCAGCAGCCCCCAAACGGATACGCAGTATTTT.